The entry that follows covers one TCR beta chain sequence. These data belong to a study of blood T cell repertoires in COVID-19. Overall study: The United States, Italy and Spain supplied acute and convalescent COVID-19 samples.

The germline V gene encodes CDR1 SGHRS and CDR2 YFSETQ. V was pared by 2 bases and J by 5 bases, with 2 bases of the junction left unmatched. The CDR3 is made up of 13 amino acids. In the study's own analysis: Counts of nucleated cells, estimated from reference gene primer amplification, were obtained. Produced via immunoSEQ multiplex PCR; TCRdb's table is partial and in-frame only. Clone size and V and J calls were adopted from that table, with D and trimming inferred from the DNA. The sample has approximately 210,000 clones, 81% seen once. This TCR was sampled from a woman aged 50 to 60 with acute COVID-19. Sequencing was performed on PBMCs or T cells enriched from blood (not recorded which). V usage is TRBV5-1 and J usage is TRBJ2-3; 7 bases line up with TRBD2. The CDR3 region has the DNA TGCGCCAGCAGCTTCGAGCGGGGAGATACGCAGTATTTT. Translated: CASSFERGDTQYF.